This record covers a single T cell receptor (beta chain). No antigen is known for it. The data originate from a study of cytomegalovirus exposure and HLA in healthy donors. Points from the study as a whole: Later analysis reportedly placed an Asian-associated ancestry cluster below the approximately 650-donor mean in N-insertions. Previously analyzed data showed that most TCR beta V segments were productive at a frequency of about 87% or about 30%. Published work reported that the classifier diagnosed cytomegalovirus status with high specificity and sensitivity. Rates of TCR association differed by HLA locus in a later analysis, with DRB1 highest and HLA-C lowest.

PCR employed 60 Vbeta and 13 Jbeta primers. Profiled with immunoSEQ multiplex PCR; TCRdb holds only in-frame clones, not every one. Its listing shows some 130,000 clones. This clonotype was sampled from a woman in her thirties or forties in good health and CMV-seropositive. The sequenced material came from PBMCs.

The DNA of the CDR3 is TGTGCCAGCGGAATAGCGGGAGACTACGAGCAGTACTTC. Its translation is CASGIAGDYEQYF. The chain couples TRBV28 to TRBJ2-7, with 9 positions matching TRBD2. The germline CDR1 and CDR2 sequences are MDHEN and SYDVKM. V lost 8 bases to trimming and J lost 3 bases; unmatched junction nucleotides: 5. The CDR3 runs 13 residues.